Shown below are 20 T cell receptor beta chains from a single sample sequenced in a study of T cells in Graves' hyperthyroidism and ophthalmopathy (dated by TCRdb to about 2019). Library preparation was by multiplex PCR. The instrument was an Illumina HiSeq 2000. The TCR beta CDR3 regions were amplified from the RNA transcripts. The TCR CDR3 was subjected to a first round of RT-PCR using the HTBI primer set and the Qiagen OneStep RT-PCR kit. The public reads were run again by TCRdb, first through fastp at Q25 and then through MiXCR, and only productive beta chains were kept. Entries that share a CDR3 protein sequence are merged under the most common genes and DNA. Within this sample are around 56,000 distinct CDR3 sequences, with approximately 50% of them counted one time only. The top ten clonotypes cover around 12% of the sample. Material: blood. These receptors were collected from a woman aged 25 to 39 with Graves' ophthalmopathy.

This chain links TRBV10-3 with TRBJ2-5, with 9 bases that match TRBD1. The CDR3 totals 14 residues. Per germline, CDR1 ENHRY and CDR2 SYGVKD. J was trimmed by 5 bases and V by 4 bases; bases with no gene match: 5. CDR3 residues: CAISAGQGRETQYF. As DNA, the CDR3 is TGTGCCATCAGTGCGGGACAGGGACGGGAGACCCAGTACTTC.

This clonotype was seen at least ten times. The rearrangement uses TRBV28 and TRBJ2-7; 9 nucleotides agree with TRBD1. The CDR3 contains 14 residues. Germline V gene lookup returns CDR1 MDHEN and CDR2 SYDVKM. Trimming cost V 8 bases and J 7 bases; bases outside gene matches: 12. The CDR3 region is CASHGAQGAREQYF. The CDR3 bases are TGTGCCAGCCACGGCGCACAGGGGGCGCGAGAGCAGTACTTC.

The chain employs TRBV9 and TRBJ2-7; the match to TRBD1 covers 11 bases. The germline gives CDR1 SGDLS, CDR2 YYNGEE. The CDR3 contains 13 residues. J gave up 5 bases and V 3 bases, and 1 base lay outside the gene matches. The DNA of the CDR3 is TGTGCCAGCAGCGGGACAGGGGGCAACGAGCAGTACTTC. Its protein product is CASSGTGGNEQYF.

This clonotype showed up many times. The rearrangement links TRBV9 to TRBJ1-1; 7 bases agree with TRBD1. CDR3 length: 15 amino acids. V shed 0 bases and J 6 bases; nucleotides not matched to a gene: 8. The germline CDR1 and CDR2 sequences are SGDLS and YYNGEE. CDR3 in DNA: TGTGCCAGCAGCGTAGCCCTAGACAGGGTTGCTGAAGCTTTCTTT. Protein product: CASSVALDRVAEAFF.

The rearrangement joins TRBV5-6 to TRBJ2-2; 9 nucleotides align to TRBD1. V gave up 3 bases and J gave up 9 bases; unmatched junction bases: 9. Germline values: CDR1 SGHDT, CDR2 YYEEEE. This CDR3 region has 15 residues. The CDR3 is CASSWRTGVFWELFF. The DNA for the CDR3 is TGTGCCAGCAGCTGGAGGACAGGGGTCTTCTGGGAGCTGTTTTTT.

The chain recombines TRBV25-1 with TRBJ2-5; 9 nucleotides match TRBD2. Germline assignment: CDR1 MGHDK and CDR2 SYGVNS. The CDR3 consists of 14 residues. Germline trimming cut 3 bases from V and 1 base from J; bases unmatched to any gene: 0. CDR3 sequence reads: CASSETSGQETQYF. CDR3 DNA sequence: TGTGCCAGCAGTGAGACTAGCGGCCAAGAGACCCAGTACTTC.

The CDR3 here is CSARVPGQGYTF. In DNA, the CDR3 is TGCAGTGCTAGAGTCCCGGGACAGGGGTACACCTTC. The chain combines TRBV20-1 with TRBJ1-2, with TRBD1 matching 10 bases. The CDR3 extends over 12 amino acids. CDR1 is DFQATT, CDR2 SNEGSKA, per germline (reference sequence). Trimming cost V 1 base and J 11 bases; bases outside gene matches: 4.

With respect to this clonotype: The junction departs from germline at one end; a sequencing error may be responsible. J is TRBJ2-6 and V is TRBV6-5; the D gene could be TRBD1 or TRBD2 (6 bases each). Per germline, CDR1 MNHEY and CDR2 SVGAGI. The CDR3 has 15 residues. The CDR3: CASGPGALGANVPTF. The CDR3 region has the DNA TGTGCCAGCGGACCGGGGGCTCTGGGGGCCAACGTCCCGACTTTC.

For this clonotype: Without the conserved terminal phenylalanine or tryptophan, this CDR3 likely stems from a read error. The DNA is omitted, as the CDR3 cannot be located on it reliably, and the CDR3 follows TCRdb's listing. The gene calls are TRBV9 and TRBJ1-3; the table's D gene call, TRBD1, was not cross checked with the DNA. Germline V gene data show CDR1 as SGDLS and CDR2 as YYNGEE. Both ends counted, the CDR3 spans 8 residues. CDR3 in amino acids: CASSPLGT.

This clonotype rates as medium-sized. The V call is TRBV10-2, the J call TRBJ2-7; D call uncertain. The CDR3 is made up of 10 amino acids. CDR1 is WSHSY, CDR2 SAAADI, per germline. V shed 8 bases and J shed 3 bases, with 5 bases lying between them. The CDR3 bases are TGCGCCAGCCAAAACTACGAGCAGTACTTC. Residues: CASQNYEQYF.

With regard to this clonotype: Because it lacks the conserved phenylalanine or tryptophan at the end, this CDR3 is likely a read error. The gene calls are TRBV5-4 and TRBJ1-3, with D possibly TRBD1 on 5 matching bases. Germline CDR1 and CDR2: SGHNT and YYREEE (reference sequence). V lost 1 base, J lost 1 base, and 12 bases lay in between. The CDR3 loop spans 16 amino acids. As DNA, the CDR3 is TGTGCCAGCAGCTTGATGCCGACAGCGTCTGGAAACACCATATATTCT. Protein product: CASSLMPTASGNTIYS.

This clonotype was recorded many times. The rearrangement joins TRBV19 to TRBJ2-3, with TRBD1 matching 9 bases. J was trimmed by 5 bases and V by 4 bases; bases with no gene match: 4. The CDR3 is made up of 14 amino acids. Germline assignment: CDR1 LNHDA and CDR2 SQIVND (reference sequence). The CDR3 nucleotides read TGTGCCAGTAGTACCGGGGACAGGGAAGATACGCAGTATTTT. Its translation is CASSTGDREDTQYF. Drawing the rest from reference TRBV19 and TRBJ2-3, the complete variable domain is DGGITQSPKYLFRKEGQNVTLSCEQNLNHDAMYWYRQDPGQGLRLIYYSQIVNDFQKGDIAEGYSVSREKKESFPLTVTSAQKNPTAFYLCASSTGDREDTQYFGPGTRLTVL.

This clonotype has at least ten counts. J is TRBJ2-1 and V is TRBV11-2; TRBD2 aligns across 15 bases. The CDR3 runs to 19 residues. The germline gives CDR1 SGHAT, CDR2 FQNNGV. Trimming at V came to 1 base and at J to 0 bases, leaving 4 bases not matched to a gene. CDR3 loop: CASSLAGLAGGYSYNEQFF. The DNA for the CDR3 is TGTGCCAGCAGCTTAGCGGGACTAGCGGGGGGCTACTCCTACAATGAGCAGTTCTTC.

This clonotype was seen at least ten times. The rearrangement links TRBV7-2 to TRBJ2-1; 9 nucleotides line up with TRBD2. CDR1 SGHTA and CDR2 FQGNSA come from the germline V gene. The CDR3 runs 14 residues. J gave up 7 bases and V 5 bases, and 6 bases lay outside the gene matches. CDR3 nucleotide sequence: TGTGCCAGCAGCCCCCGACTAGCGGTAAATGAGCAGTTCTTC. Its translation: CASSPRLAVNEQFF.

The chain recombines TRBV7-3 with TRBJ2-7; 9 bases line up with TRBD1. V dropped 5 bases and J dropped 5; count of bases not matched to a gene: 4. The CDR3 runs 13 residues. The germline V gene encodes CDR1 SGHTA and CDR2 FQGTGA. The chain's CDR3 is CASSTGQGNEQYF. In DNA, the CDR3 is TGTGCCAGCAGCACGGGACAGGGAAACGAGCAGTACTTC.

This clonotype has ten or more counts. The rearrangement uses TRBV6-1 and TRBJ2-1; D tentatively fits TRBD1 or TRBD2 (5 bases each). Germline lookup yields CDR1 MNHNS and CDR2 SASEGT. Trimming stripped 4 bases from V and 5 bases from J, with 18 bases between. The CDR3 totals 16 residues. DNA of the CDR3: TGTGCCAGCAGTGCTAGGGGCAAGGAGGTTCACAATGAGCAGTTCTTC. Translated: CASSARGKEVHNEQFF.

At least ten counts were recorded for this clonotype. The rearrangement links TRBV10-3 to TRBJ2-7; 7 nucleotides match TRBD2. V was pared by 4 bases and J by 5 bases, with 8 bases of the junction left unmatched. There are 14 residues in the CDR3. From germline, CDR1 is ENHRY and CDR2 SYGVKD. CDR3 nucleotide sequence: TGTGCCATCAGTGGCGGGGGAAAAGGAAACGAGCAGTACTTC. As protein: CAISGGGKGNEQYF.

V usage is TRBV3-1 and J usage is TRBJ1-1, with D hard to call. Trimming left V 2 bases short and J 0 bases short, with 7 bases between. This CDR3 spans 14 amino acids. Germline V gene data show CDR1 as LGHDT and CDR2 as YNNKEL (reference sequence). CDR3 nucleotides: TGTGCCAGCAGCCAACTGGGCATGAACACTGAAGCTTTCTTT. It codes for CASSQLGMNTEAFF.

The chain joins TRBV10-1 to TRBJ2-1, with D unclear. The CDR3 runs 15 residues. With 3 bases removed from V and 0 bases from J, the gap between germline ends came to 9 bases. Germline V lookup: CDR1 WNHNN, CDR2 SYGVQD (reference sequence). The CDR3 DNA sequence: TGCGCCAGCAGTGACCGCATCGACTCCTACAATGAGCAGTTCTTC. Translated: CASSDRIDSYNEQFF.

This clonotype was observed at least ten times. This chain uses TRBV12-3 or TRBV12-4 with TRBJ2-1; 8 nucleotides align to TRBD1. The V gene end was trimmed by 5 bases and the J gene end by 0 bases; junction bases not matched to a gene: 6. The CDR3 runs to 16 residues. CDR3 nucleotide sequence: TGTGCCAGCAGTATCAGACAGGGGAGCTCCTACAATGAGCAGTTCTTC. Its translation is CASSIRQGSSYNEQFF.